This TCR beta chain was observed in a study of cytotoxic CD8 clonotypes in ibrutinib-treated CLL. This clone was seen only once. This CDR3 has 15 residues. Germline assignment: CDR1 LNHNV and CDR2 YYDKDF (reference sequence). The ends were cut back, 2 bases at V and 8 bases at J, with 15 bases in the middle. Clones were sequenced by immunoSEQ multiplex PCR, and TCRdb holds only the in-frame ones, with some missing. The repertoire holds fewer than 400,000 clones, with about 64% as singletons. This sample comprised PBMCs, obtained after 36 months of ibrutinib treatment. This chain connects TRBV15 to TRBJ1-4; D remains unclear. The TCR was taken from a human donor with chronic lymphocytic leukemia. CDR3 protein: CATSRQGGRGEKLFF. The CDR3 coding sequence is TGTGCCACCAGCAGACAAGGCGGCAGAGGGGAAAAACTGTTTTTT. The whole variable domain, filled in from reference TRBV15 and TRBJ1-4, reads DAMVIQNPRYQVTQFGKPVTLSCSQTLNHNVMYWYQQKSSQAPKLLFHYYDKDFNNEADTPDNFQSRRPNTSFCFLDIRSPGLGDTAMYLCATSRQGGRGEKLFFGSGTQLSVL.